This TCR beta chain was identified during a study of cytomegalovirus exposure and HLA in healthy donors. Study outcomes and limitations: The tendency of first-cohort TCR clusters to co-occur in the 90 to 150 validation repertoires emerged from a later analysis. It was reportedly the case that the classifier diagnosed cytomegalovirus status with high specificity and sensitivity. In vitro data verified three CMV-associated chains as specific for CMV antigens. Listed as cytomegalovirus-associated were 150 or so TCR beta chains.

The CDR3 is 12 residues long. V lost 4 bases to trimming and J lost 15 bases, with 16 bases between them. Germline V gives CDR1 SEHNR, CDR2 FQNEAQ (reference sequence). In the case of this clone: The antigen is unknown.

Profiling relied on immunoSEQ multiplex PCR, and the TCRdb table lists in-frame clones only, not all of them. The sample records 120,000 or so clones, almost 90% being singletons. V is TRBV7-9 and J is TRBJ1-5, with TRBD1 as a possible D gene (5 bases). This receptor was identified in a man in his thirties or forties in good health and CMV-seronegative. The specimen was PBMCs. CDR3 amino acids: CASSSNPGVRHF. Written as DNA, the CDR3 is TGTGCCAGCAGCTCTAATCCGGGGGTCAGGCATTTT.